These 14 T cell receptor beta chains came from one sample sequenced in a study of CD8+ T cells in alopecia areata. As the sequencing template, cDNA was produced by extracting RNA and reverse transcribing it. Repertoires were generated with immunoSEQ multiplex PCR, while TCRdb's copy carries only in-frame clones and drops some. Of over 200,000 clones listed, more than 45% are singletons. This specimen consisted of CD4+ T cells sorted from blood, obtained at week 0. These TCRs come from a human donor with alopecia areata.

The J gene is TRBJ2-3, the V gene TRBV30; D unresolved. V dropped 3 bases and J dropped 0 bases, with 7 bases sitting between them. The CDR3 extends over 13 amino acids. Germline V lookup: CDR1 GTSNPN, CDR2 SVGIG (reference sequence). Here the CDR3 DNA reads TGTGCCTGGAGCCACCACAGCACAGATACGCAGTATTTT. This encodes CAWSHHSTDTQYF.

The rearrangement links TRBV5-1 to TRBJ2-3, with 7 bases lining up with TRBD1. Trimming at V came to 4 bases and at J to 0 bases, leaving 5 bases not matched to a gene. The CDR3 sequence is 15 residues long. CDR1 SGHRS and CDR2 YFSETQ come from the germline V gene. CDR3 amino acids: CASSDRDSSTDTQYF. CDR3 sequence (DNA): TGCGCCAGCAGCGACCGGGACAGCAGCACAGATACGCAGTATTTT.

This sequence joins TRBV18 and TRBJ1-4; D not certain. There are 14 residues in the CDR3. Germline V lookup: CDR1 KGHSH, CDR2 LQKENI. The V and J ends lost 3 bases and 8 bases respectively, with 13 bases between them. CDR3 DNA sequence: TGTGCCAGCTCACCCCCGGAACTTCTCGAAAAACTGTTTTTT. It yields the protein CASSPPELLEKLFF.

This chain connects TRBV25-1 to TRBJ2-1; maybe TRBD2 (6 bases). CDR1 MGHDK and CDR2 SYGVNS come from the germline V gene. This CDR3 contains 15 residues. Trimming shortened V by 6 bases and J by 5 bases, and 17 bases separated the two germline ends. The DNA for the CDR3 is TGTGCCAGCAGAGACGGAGGGCCGGTCAACAATGAGCAGTTCTTC. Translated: CASRDGGPVNNEQFF. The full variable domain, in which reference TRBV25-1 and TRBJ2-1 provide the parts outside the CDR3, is EADIYQTPRYLVIGTGKKITLECSQTMGHDKMYWYQQDPGMELHLIHYSYGVNSTEKGDLSSESTVSRIRTEHFPLTLESARPSHTSQYLCASRDGGPVNNEQFFGPGTRLTVL.

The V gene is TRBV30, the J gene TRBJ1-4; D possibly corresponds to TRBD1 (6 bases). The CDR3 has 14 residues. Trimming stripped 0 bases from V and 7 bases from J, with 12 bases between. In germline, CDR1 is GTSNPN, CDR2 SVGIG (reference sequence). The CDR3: CAWSVDRWGEKLFF. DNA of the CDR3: TGTGCCTGGAGTGTCGACAGGTGGGGTGAAAAACTGTTTTTT.

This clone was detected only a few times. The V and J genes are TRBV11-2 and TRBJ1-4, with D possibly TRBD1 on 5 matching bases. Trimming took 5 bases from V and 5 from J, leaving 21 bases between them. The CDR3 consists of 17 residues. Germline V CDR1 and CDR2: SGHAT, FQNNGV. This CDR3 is CASSQPAGRPMNEKLFF. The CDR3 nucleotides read TGTGCCAGCAGCCAGCCCGCGGGGCGGCCGATGAATGAAAAACTGTTTTTT. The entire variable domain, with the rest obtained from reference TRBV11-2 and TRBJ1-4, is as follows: EAGVAQSPRYKIIEKRQSVAFWCNPISGHATLYWYQQILGQGPKLLIQFQNNGVVDDSQLPKDRFSAERLKGVDSTLKIQPAKLEDSAVYLCASSQPAGRPMNEKLFFGSGTQLSVL.

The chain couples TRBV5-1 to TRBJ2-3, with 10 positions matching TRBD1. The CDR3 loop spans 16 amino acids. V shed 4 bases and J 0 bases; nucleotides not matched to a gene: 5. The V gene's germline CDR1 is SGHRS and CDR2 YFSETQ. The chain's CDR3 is CASSQRTGGSTDTQYF. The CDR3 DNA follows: TGCGCCAGCAGCCAACGGACAGGGGGTAGCACAGATACGCAGTATTTT.

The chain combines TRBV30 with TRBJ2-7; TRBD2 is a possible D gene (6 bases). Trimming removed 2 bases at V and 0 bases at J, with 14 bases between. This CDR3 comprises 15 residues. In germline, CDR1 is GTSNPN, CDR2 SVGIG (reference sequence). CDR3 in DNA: TGTGCCTGGAGTAACGGGAGTCCCCTCTCCTACGAGCAGTACTTC. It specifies CAWSNGSPLSYEQYF. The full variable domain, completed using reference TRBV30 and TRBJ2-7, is SQTIHQWPATLVQPVGSPLSLECTVEGTSNPNLYWYRQAAGRGLQLLFYSVGIGQISSEVPQNLSASRPQDRQFILSSKKLLLSDSGFYLCAWSNGSPLSYEQYFGPGTRLTVT.

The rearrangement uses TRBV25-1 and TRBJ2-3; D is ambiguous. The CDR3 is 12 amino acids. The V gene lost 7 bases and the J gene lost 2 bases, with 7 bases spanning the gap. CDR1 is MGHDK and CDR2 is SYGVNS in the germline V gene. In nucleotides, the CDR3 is TGTGCCAGCAATGGAATCACAGATACGCAGTATTTT. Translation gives CASNGITDTQYF.

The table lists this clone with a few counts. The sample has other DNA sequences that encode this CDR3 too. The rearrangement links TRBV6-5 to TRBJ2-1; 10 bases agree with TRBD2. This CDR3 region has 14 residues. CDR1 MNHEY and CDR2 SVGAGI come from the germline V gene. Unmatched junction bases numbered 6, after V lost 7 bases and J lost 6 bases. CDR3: CASTGAGGLNEQFF. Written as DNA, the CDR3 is TGTGCCAGCACGGGAGCGGGAGGGCTCAATGAGCAGTTCTTC.

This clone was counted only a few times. The CDR3 DNA sequence: TGTGCCAGCAGCGTAGAATCGTCAGCTAACTATGGCTACACCTTC. Protein sequence: CASSVESSANYGYTF. This rearrangement joins TRBV9 to TRBJ1-2; D uncertain. Germline values: CDR1 SGDLS, CDR2 YYNGEE. V shed 0 bases and J shed 0 bases, with 9 bases lying between them. This CDR3 is built from 15 residues.

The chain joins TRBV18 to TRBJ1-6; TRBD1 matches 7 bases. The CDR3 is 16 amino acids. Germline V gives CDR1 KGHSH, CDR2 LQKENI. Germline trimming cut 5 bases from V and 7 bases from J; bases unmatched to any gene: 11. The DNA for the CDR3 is TGTGCCAGCTCAGCATGGGACAGAGCAACGAATTCACCCCTCCACTTT. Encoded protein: CASSAWDRATNSPLHF.

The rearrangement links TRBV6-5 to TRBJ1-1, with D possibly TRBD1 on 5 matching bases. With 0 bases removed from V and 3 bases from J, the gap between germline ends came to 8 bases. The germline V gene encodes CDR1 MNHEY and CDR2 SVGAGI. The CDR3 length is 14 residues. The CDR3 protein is CASSYSSGDTEAFF. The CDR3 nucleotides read TGTGCCAGCAGTTACTCCTCGGGGGACACTGAAGCTTTCTTT.

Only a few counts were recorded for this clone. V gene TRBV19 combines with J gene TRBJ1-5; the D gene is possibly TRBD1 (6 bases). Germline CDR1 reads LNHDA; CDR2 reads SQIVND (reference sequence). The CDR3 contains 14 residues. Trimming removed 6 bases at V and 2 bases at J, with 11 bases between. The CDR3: CASSTGIGNQPQHF. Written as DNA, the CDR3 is TGTGCCAGTAGCACAGGGATAGGCAATCAGCCCCAGCATTTT.